This paragraph covers one TCR beta chain sequence. The sample comes from a study of OX40 agonist ivuxolimab in advanced cancers. Looking at the study overall: The group had a mean age of about 65 years, ranged from about 23 to 85, and was 75% to 85% male.

TCRdb's copy holds only in-frame clones and misses some; the assay was immunoSEQ multiplex PCR. Counted here are tens of thousands of clones, approximately 85% occurring once; the ten biggest clones make up 0.95% to 1.1%. The CDR3 has 16 residues. Germline values: CDR1 SGHDT, CDR2 YYEEEE. V lost 4 bases and J lost 4; bases outside the gene matches: 8. This sequence joins TRBV5-6 and TRBJ1-2; 12 bases line up with TRBD1. Source: CD4+ or CD8+ T cells sorted from blood, taken in a trial of the OX40 agonist ivuxolimab. The sequence was obtained from an adult with an advanced solid tumor such as melanoma, head and neck, liver or kidney cancer. The CDR3 region is CASSRSGTGGGYGYTF. The DNA for the CDR3 is TGTGCCAGCAGCAGGAGCGGGACAGGGGGCGGCTATGGCTACACCTTC.